A selection of T cell receptor beta chains follows, all from one sample in a study of shared clonotypes between healthy human individuals. Assay used: immunoSEQ multiplex PCR; TCRdb lists only in-frame clones, some missing. This sample has millions of clones, with 90% to 95% found just once. Specimen: naive CD4+ T cells sorted from blood. The receptor source for this set is a man between 18 and 29 years old in good health. Each CDR3 is given with its conserved first and last residue. Fields, in order: V gene, CDR3 length, D gene, J gene, CDR3 protein. D genes are given only for firm matches.

V: TRBV12-5; length: 11; D: -; J: TRBJ2-3; CDR3: CASGLIDTQYF
V: TRBV9; length: 14; D: -; J: TRBJ2-5; CDR3: CASSVHTGRETQYF
V: TRBV7-9; length: 14; D: -; J: TRBJ2-5; CDR3: CASSSQARQETQYF
V: TRBV4-1; length: 16; D: TRBD2; J: TRBJ2-2; CDR3: CASSQFGLAIFGELFF
V: TRBV27; length: 14; D: -; J: TRBJ2-7; CDR3: CASLLPTASYEQYF
V: TRBV28; length: 14; D: -; J: TRBJ1-1; CDR3: CASRIPRQNTEAFF
V: TRBV18; length: 14; D: -; J: TRBJ2-7; CDR3: CASSPPAGSNEQYF
V: TRBV7-9; length: 16; D: -; J: TRBJ1-6; CDR3: CASSPTTQGGNSPLHF
V: TRBV5-1; length: 14; D: TRBD1; J: TRBJ1-4; CDR3: CASSNGQGNEKLFF
V: TRBV13; length: 17; D: TRBD2; J: TRBJ2-1; CDR3: CASSLVPKAGGYNEQFF
V: TRBV2; length: 18; D: TRBD1; J: TRBJ2-1; CDR3: CASKGMLATGGRYNEQFF
V: TRBV5-1; length: 15; D: -; J: TRBJ1-1; CDR3: CASSRFWVGNTEAFF
V: TRBV5-1; length: 16; D: -; J: TRBJ2-2; CDR3: CASSLMSAANTGELFF
V: TRBV28; length: 15; D: TRBD1; J: TRBJ1-5; CDR3: CASSFLGQGPQPQHF
V: TRBV19; length: 15; D: TRBD1; J: TRBJ1-2; CDR3: CASSTTGAGAYGYTF
V: TRBV7-2; length: 11; D: -; J: TRBJ2-7; CDR3: CASIGGLAAYF
V: TRBV6-5; length: 11; D: -; J: TRBJ2-4; CDR3: CASSYSNIQYF
V: TRBV5-1; length: 15; D: -; J: TRBJ2-3; CDR3: CASSHSQGRADTQYF
V: TRBV6-6; length: 15; D: TRBD2; J: TRBJ2-7; CDR3: CASSYSSGRTYEQYF
V: TRBV10-1; length: 12; D: TRBD1; J: TRBJ1-1; CDR3: CASSRDRGEAFF
V: TRBV19; length: 11; D: -; J: TRBJ2-3; CDR3: CASSSGDTQYF
V: TRBV7-8; length: 15; D: -; J: TRBJ1-1; CDR3: CASSFLRVENTEAFF
V: TRBV6-6; length: 15; D: TRBD1; J: TRBJ2-7; CDR3: CASSYWTGVSYEQYF
V: TRBV6-5; length: 16; D: -; J: TRBJ2-7; CDR3: CASSYGGSGPSYEQYF